This TCR beta chain was profiled in a study of shared clonotypes between healthy human individuals. Data came from immunoSEQ multiplex PCR; TCRdb stores just in-frame clones and leaves some out. The sample carries over 800,000 clones, 90% to 95% recorded once. CD45RO-negative, CCR7-positively selected cells formed the naive CD8 fraction, excluding terminally differentiated effector memory CD45RA+ cells. The CDR3 has 14 residues. Trimming stripped 4 bases from V and 2 bases from J, with 12 bases between. Germline values: CDR1 SGHTA, CDR2 FQGNSA. The clonotype was recovered from a man aged 25 to 40 in good health. The sample was naive CD8+ T cells sorted from blood. This chain links TRBV7-2 with TRBJ2-7, with a weak D call TRBD2 (7 bases). Written as DNA, the CDR3 is TGTGCCAGCAGCTGGGGCGGGGGCACCTACGAGCAGTACTTC. It specifies CASSWGGGTYEQYF.